A selection of T cell receptor beta chains follows, all from one sample in a study of CD8 T cells in Susac syndrome. TCRdb re-derived calls from the immunoSEQ multiplex PCR reads in MiXCR, one entry per CDR3 protein. Among more than 95,000 distinct CDR3 sequences listed, about 94% were seen once. The sequencing sample was made of CD4+ T cells from PBMCs. Receptors originate from a human donor in good health. CDR3s include the opening cysteine and the closing phenylalanine or tryptophan. The D gene is left open where the match is weak. The listing skips clone size in some rows; elsewhere it reads once, few, many or a size class.

v_call: TRBV5-4
j_call: TRBJ2-5
d_call: .
clone_size: .
cdr3_nt: TGTGCCAGCAGCTTGCAAATACAAGAGACCCAGTACTTC
cdr3_aa: CASSLQIQETQYF

v_call: TRBV2
j_call: TRBJ1-2
d_call: .
clone_size: .
cdr3_nt: TGTGCCAGCAGTGAAAAACAGGGCGGGGGGGCAGGTGGCTACACCTTC
cdr3_aa: CASSEKQGGGAGGYTF

v_call: TRBV6-1
j_call: TRBJ2-3
d_call: .
clone_size: .
cdr3_nt: TGTGCCAGCAAGGGGTTTTTTAGCACAGATACGCAGTATTTT
cdr3_aa: CASKGFFSTDTQYF

v_call: TRBV6-6
j_call: TRBJ1-1
d_call: .
clone_size: .
cdr3_nt: TGTGCCAGCAGTTACGGGGAGCGAGCTTTCTTT
cdr3_aa: CASSYGERAFF

v_call: TRBV5-1
j_call: TRBJ2-2
d_call: .
clone_size: .
cdr3_nt: TGCGCCAGCAGCTTGATGAGAGGCGCCGGAGGGGGATTCGCCGGGGAGCTGTTTTTT
cdr3_aa: CASSLMRGAGGGFAGELFF

v_call: TRBV2
j_call: TRBJ2-1
d_call: .
clone_size: .
cdr3_nt: TGTGCCAGCAGGGACTTAGGGAATGAGCAGTTCTTC
cdr3_aa: CASRDLGNEQFF

v_call: TRBV7-9
j_call: TRBJ2-3
d_call: .
clone_size: .
cdr3_nt: TGTGCCAGCAGCGATCAGGGGCTAGATACGCAGTATTTT
cdr3_aa: CASSDQGLDTQYF

v_call: TRBV6-6
j_call: TRBJ2-4
d_call: .
clone_size: .
cdr3_nt: TGTGCCAGCAGGGGACCCCCTACTGAGGACATTCAGTACTTC
cdr3_aa: CASRGPPTEDIQYF

v_call: TRBV20-1
j_call: TRBJ1-1
d_call: .
clone_size: .
cdr3_nt: TGCAGTGCCAACACGAAAGGGCCCCAAGCTTTCTTT
cdr3_aa: CSANTKGPQAFF

v_call: TRBV10-1
j_call: TRBJ2-7
d_call: .
clone_size: .
cdr3_nt: TGCGCCAGCAGTGATTACGGGAAGAGCTCCTACGAGCAGTACTTC
cdr3_aa: CASSDYGKSSYEQYF

v_call: TRBV20-1
j_call: TRBJ1-5
d_call: TRBD1
clone_size: .
cdr3_nt: TGCAGTGCTAGAGTAGCCGGGACAGATCTTGCACCCCGGGCCGCGAGCAATCAGCCCCAGCATTTT
cdr3_aa: CSARVAGTDLAPRAASNQPQHF

v_call: TRBV20-1
j_call: TRBJ2-5
d_call: .
clone_size: .
cdr3_nt: TGCAGTGCTTCCCCGACAAAGGGAGACCAAGAGACCCAGTACTTC
cdr3_aa: CSASPTKGDQETQYF

v_call: TRBV5-1
j_call: TRBJ1-5
d_call: .
clone_size: .
cdr3_nt: TGCGCCAGCAGCTTGGGGACAGCGGAGGGGCCCCAGCATTTT
cdr3_aa: CASSLGTAEGPQHF

v_call: TRBV7-9
j_call: TRBJ2-5
d_call: .
clone_size: once
cdr3_nt: TGTGCCAGCAGCTTATTGGTTGGACCTGGGAGGTCGGAGACCCAGTACTTC
cdr3_aa: CASSLLVGPGRSETQYF

v_call: TRBV6-1
j_call: TRBJ1-3
d_call: TRBD1
clone_size: .
cdr3_nt: TGTGCCAGCAGCCTCTCCCGGGACAGGGGGCCTGGAAACACCATATATTTT
cdr3_aa: CASSLSRDRGPGNTIYF

v_call: TRBV3-1
j_call: TRBJ2-1
d_call: .
clone_size: .
cdr3_nt: TGTGCCACCAAACAAGGGGGCAATGAGCAGTTCTTC
cdr3_aa: CATKQGGNEQFF

v_call: TRBV29-1
j_call: TRBJ2-7
d_call: .
clone_size: .
cdr3_nt: TGCAGCGTTGAAACAGGCTACGAGCAGTACTTC
cdr3_aa: CSVETGYEQYF

v_call: TRBV19
j_call: TRBJ2-3
d_call: .
clone_size: .
cdr3_nt: TGTGCCAGTAGTACCACTCCGACTGGGACGAGCACAGATACGCAGTATTTT
cdr3_aa: CASSTTPTGTSTDTQYF

v_call: TRBV14
j_call: TRBJ2-1
d_call: TRBD2
clone_size: .
cdr3_nt: TGTGCCAGCAGCCAAGATCCCTCATCGCGGGAGGGAGTGTTCTTC
cdr3_aa: CASSQDPSSREGVFF

v_call: TRBV5-1
j_call: TRBJ2-7
d_call: TRBD2
clone_size: .
cdr3_nt: TGCGCCAGCAGCCTACTGGCGGGAGGGCCCTACGAGCAGTACTTC
cdr3_aa: CASSLLAGGPYEQYF

v_call: TRBV5-1
j_call: TRBJ2-5
d_call: TRBD2
clone_size: .
cdr3_nt: TGCGCCAGCAGCCGATCACTAGCGGGAGGGCCAGAGACCCAGTACTTC
cdr3_aa: CASSRSLAGGPETQYF

v_call: TRBV10-3
j_call: TRBJ2-7
d_call: TRBD2
clone_size: .
cdr3_nt: TGTGCCATCAGTGTAGCGGGAGGTGAGGTAGAGCAGTACTTC
cdr3_aa: CAISVAGGEVEQYF

v_call: TRBV13
j_call: TRBJ2-5
d_call: .
clone_size: .
cdr3_nt: TGTGCCAGCAGCCTACAGTGGATCCAAGAGACCCAGTACTTC
cdr3_aa: CASSLQWIQETQYF

v_call: TRBV14
j_call: TRBJ2-3
d_call: .
clone_size: once
cdr3_nt: TGTGCCAGCAGCCGCGGACTCACGGGTACAGATACGCAGTATTTT
cdr3_aa: CASSRGLTGTDTQYF

v_call: TRBV20-1
j_call: TRBJ2-7
d_call: TRBD2
clone_size: .
cdr3_nt: TGCAGTGCTAGGATTCCGGGACTAACAACCTACGAGCAGTACTTC
cdr3_aa: CSARIPGLTTYEQYF

v_call: TRBV7-2
j_call: TRBJ2-1
d_call: TRBD2
clone_size: .
cdr3_nt: TGTGCCAGCAGCTTGTCCGGGAGGGCCAATGAGCAGTTCTTC
cdr3_aa: CASSLSGRANEQFF

v_call: TRBV20-1
j_call: TRBJ2-1
d_call: .
clone_size: .
cdr3_nt: TGCAGTGCTAGCGGGACATTAAATGAGCAGTTCTTC
cdr3_aa: CSASGTLNEQFF

v_call: TRBV20-1
j_call: TRBJ2-3
d_call: TRBD2
clone_size: .
cdr3_nt: TGCAGTGCTAGAGATCCACTAGCGGGAGGTACGCAGTATTTT
cdr3_aa: CSARDPLAGGTQYF

v_call: TRBV10-3
j_call: TRBJ2-7
d_call: .
clone_size: .
cdr3_nt: TGTGCCATCAGTGAGTCATATACCGAGCAGTACTTC
cdr3_aa: CAISESYTEQYF

v_call: TRBV6-2/TRBV6-3
j_call: TRBJ2-7
d_call: TRBD1
clone_size: .
cdr3_nt: TGTGCCAGCAGTTTCGACAGGGGTACCTACGAGCAGTACTTC
cdr3_aa: CASSFDRGTYEQYF

v_call: TRBV5-8
j_call: TRBJ1-1
d_call: .
clone_size: .
cdr3_nt: TGTGCCAGCAGCCCCGGAGTGACTGAAGCTTTCTTT
cdr3_aa: CASSPGVTEAFF

v_call: TRBV5-6
j_call: TRBJ2-1
d_call: TRBD1
clone_size: .
cdr3_nt: TGTGCCAGCAGCTTACGGGACAGGGCGGCCAATGAGCAGTTCTTC
cdr3_aa: CASSLRDRAANEQFF

v_call: TRBV5-1
j_call: TRBJ2-2
d_call: .
clone_size: .
cdr3_nt: TGCGCCAGCAGCCCGAATTCAAGGGACACCGGGGAGCTGTTTTTT
cdr3_aa: CASSPNSRDTGELFF

v_call: TRBV6-4
j_call: TRBJ2-3
d_call: TRBD1
clone_size: .
cdr3_nt: TGTGCCAGCAGTGCTCCGGGACAGCCCACAGATACGCAGTATTTT
cdr3_aa: CASSAPGQPTDTQYF

v_call: TRBV7-9
j_call: TRBJ2-1
d_call: .
clone_size: once
cdr3_nt: TGTGCCAGCAGCTTAGGGGCCCCCAATGAGCAGTTCTTC
cdr3_aa: CASSLGAPNEQFF

v_call: TRBV5-6
j_call: TRBJ2-7
d_call: .
clone_size: .
cdr3_nt: TGTGCCAGCAGCTCGACGGGGGCTAGAGGTTCTGAGCAGTACTTC
cdr3_aa: CASSSTGARGSEQYF

v_call: TRBV24-1
j_call: TRBJ2-3
d_call: .
clone_size: .
cdr3_nt: TGTGCCACCAGTGACCCTACCACAGATACGCAGTATTTT
cdr3_aa: CATSDPTTDTQYF

v_call: TRBV28
j_call: TRBJ1-2
d_call: .
clone_size: .
cdr3_nt: TGTGCCAGCAGTTTATTAGGAGGGCAAGGGCGCGTCTATGGCTACACCTTC
cdr3_aa: CASSLLGGQGRVYGYTF

v_call: TRBV7-7
j_call: TRBJ2-1
d_call: .
clone_size: .
cdr3_nt: TGTGCTAGCAGCCCCGGCATTAGGGTACGGTCCTCCTACAATGAGCAGTTCTTC
cdr3_aa: CASSPGIRVRSSYNEQFF

v_call: TRBV6-6
j_call: TRBJ2-3
d_call: TRBD1
clone_size: .
cdr3_nt: TGTGCCAGCAGTCCCAGACAGGGGAGCACAGATACGCAGTATTTT
cdr3_aa: CASSPRQGSTDTQYF